A single sample is the source of the 30 T cell receptor beta chains below, sequenced in a study of cytomegalovirus exposure and HLA in healthy donors (TCRdb year 2017). The library was prepared using the immunoSEQ multiplex PCR assay. The multiplex PCR relied on a mix of 60 forward primers for TCR Vbeta segments and 13 reverse primers for TCR Jbeta segments. The clones in this table, taken by TCRdb from immuneACCESS, are in-frame only. Not every clone is retained; where verified, under half of the shortfall comes from an unresolved V gene, and the cause of the rest is unknown. This sample gives approximately 110,000 clones in total; about 74% of them show up just once. The ten top clones hold around 5.1% of the sample. Specimen: PBMCs. These receptors originate from a female donor in good health and CMV-seropositive.

The CDR3 loop is CASRGQGIGRQPQHF. CDR3 DNA sequence: TGTGCCAGTAGGGGACAGGGAATCGGGCGCCAGCCCCAGCATTTT. The J gene is TRBJ1-5, the V gene TRBV19; 9 nucleotides agree with TRBD1. The CDR3 has 15 amino acids. With 6 bases clipped from V and 7 bases from J, the junction kept 10 bases outside the gene matches. Germline CDR1 and CDR2: LNHDA and SQIVND (reference sequence).

The chain has TRBV18 and TRBJ2-7, with D perhaps TRBD2 (5 bases). Trimming stripped 5 bases from V and 5 bases from J, with 16 bases between. Germline CDR1 and CDR2: KGHSH and LQKENI. The CDR3 contains 14 residues. The chain's CDR3 is CASSGSLAKDEQYF. CDR3 sequence (DNA): TGTGCCAGCTCAGGTAGCCTAGCAAAGGACGAGCAGTACTTC.

The chain uses TRBV28 and TRBJ2-1; 9 bases fit TRBD1. This CDR3 spans 15 amino acids. The V gene end was trimmed by 4 bases and the J gene end by 7 bases; junction bases not matched to a gene: 8. Per the germline V gene, CDR1 is MDHEN and CDR2 is SYDVKM. DNA of the CDR3: TGTGCCAGCAGTTCAATCGGGACAGGGAGGAATGAGCAGTTCTTC. This codes for CASSSIGTGRNEQFF.

The genes are TRBV6-5 and TRBJ1-2; 7 nucleotides align to TRBD1. The CDR3 runs 15 residues. Trimming took 6 bases from V and 4 from J; bases not matched to a gene: 11. Germline loops: CDR1 MNHEY, CDR2 SVGAGI. The CDR3 region is CASSLDRALPYGYTF. The CDR3 nucleotides are TGTGCCAGCAGCCTCGACAGGGCCCTACCCTATGGCTACACCTTC.

This clone was seen just once. The chain is built from TRBV7-2 and TRBJ2-7; tentative D call: TRBD1 (6 bases). V dropped 1 base and J dropped 2 bases, with 12 bases sitting between them. The CDR3 covers 15 residues. The germline V gene has CDR1 SGHTA and CDR2 FQGNSA. CDR3 sequence reads: CASSLVLDSTYEQYF. CDR3 DNA: TGTGCCAGCAGCTTAGTGCTGGACAGTACCTACGAGCAGTACTTC.

This clone turned up a few times. The chain employs TRBV2 and TRBJ1-1, with D maybe TRBD1 (5 bases). The V gene's germline CDR1 is SNHLY and CDR2 FYNNEI. The V end was cut by 5 bases, the J end by 2 bases, with 9 bases between. The CDR3 is 13 amino acids. CDR3 DNA sequence: TGTGCCAGCAGTCTTCAGGGTAACACTGAAGCTTTCTTT. Its translation: CASSLQGNTEAFF. Based on the CDR3 plus reference TRBV2 and TRBJ1-1, the full variable domain is EPEVTQTPSHQVTQMGQEVILRCVPISNHLYFYWYRQILGQKVEFLVSFYNNEISEKSEIFDDQFSVERPDGSNFTLKIRSTKLEDSAMYFCASSLQGNTEAFFGQGTRLTVV.

In DNA form, the CDR3 reads TGTGCCAGCAGTTCGACAGGGTTCGGAAACACCATATATTTT. Translation gives CASSSTGFGNTIYF. V is TRBV28 and J is TRBJ1-3; 7 positions match TRBD1. The CDR3 extends over 14 amino acids. Germline V gene data show CDR1 as MDHEN and CDR2 as SYDVKM. V shed 4 bases and J 4 bases; nucleotides not matched to a gene: 4.

J is TRBJ2-5 and V is TRBV5-1, with TRBD2 matching over 14 bases. Per germline, CDR1 SGHRS and CDR2 YFSETQ. Trimming at V came to 6 bases and at J to 4 bases, leaving 5 bases not matched to a gene. There are 15 residues in the CDR3. The CDR3 protein is CASTSGTSGGETQYF. CDR3 nucleotides: TGCGCCAGCACCTCCGGGACTAGCGGGGGAGAGACCCAGTACTTC.

This rearrangement joins TRBV7-9 to TRBJ2-1; no clear D gene. The CDR3 runs to 13 residues. Trimming pared 2 bases from V and 8 bases from J, leaving 10 bases between. Looked up from germline, CDR1 is SEHNR and CDR2 is FQNEAQ (reference sequence). The CDR3 region has the DNA TGTGCCAGCAGCTTAAAACCGCCGGATGAGCAGTTCTTC. Its translation: CASSLKPPDEQFF. The entire variable domain, with the rest obtained from reference TRBV7-9 and TRBJ2-1, is as follows: DTGVSQNPRHKITKRGQNVTFRCDPISEHNRLYWYRQTLGQGPEFLTYFQNEAQLEKSRLLSDRFSAERPKGSFSTLEIQRTEQGDSAMYLCASSLKPPDEQFFGPGTRLTVL.

This sequence joins TRBV7-2 and TRBJ2-2; TRBD1 agrees at 10 bases. The CDR3 sequence is 17 residues long. J was trimmed by 4 bases and V by 1 base; bases with no gene match: 6. Per the germline V gene, CDR1 is SGHTA and CDR2 is FQGNSA. CDR3 nucleotide sequence: TGTGCCAGCAGCTTAGTACGACAGGGGGCGAGCACCGGGGAGCTGTTTTTT. Translation: CASSLVRQGASTGELFF.

V usage is TRBV5-1 and J usage is TRBJ1-4, with D tentatively TRBD1 (5 bases). With 2 bases removed from V and 0 bases from J, the gap between germline ends came to 11 bases. CDR1 is SGHRS, CDR2 YFSETQ, per germline. The CDR3 sequence is 16 residues long. The CDR3 DNA sequence: TGCGCCAGCAGCTTTCTTGGGGCCGCAACTAATGAAAAACTGTTTTTT. Translated: CASSFLGAATNEKLFF.

This clone has just one count. V is TRBV19 and J is TRBJ2-5; 9 nucleotides match TRBD1. Losses at the gene ends were 4 bases for V and 4 bases for J; bases not matched to a gene: 4. Germline CDR1 is LNHDA and CDR2 is SQIVND (reference sequence). The CDR3 contains 14 residues. The CDR3 loop is CASSSNRGPETQYF. CDR3 DNA: TGTGCCAGTAGTAGCAACAGGGGGCCAGAGACCCAGTACTTC.

This clone has only a few counts. The chain has TRBV18 and TRBJ2-7; 7 bases are shared with TRBD1. CDR1 is KGHSH and CDR2 is LQKENI in the germline V gene. J gave up 2 bases and V 3 bases, and 10 bases lay outside the gene matches. The CDR3 has 16 residues. Here the CDR3 DNA reads TGTGCCAGCTCACCCCCCCCAATAGGGACAGCCTACGAGCAGTACTTC. This gives the protein CASSPPPIGTAYEQYF.

The count of this clone is one. The chain links TRBV4-3 to TRBJ2-1; D is possibly TRBD1 (6 bases). The CDR3 sequence is 11 residues long. Germline CDR1 and CDR2: LGHNA and YSLEER. Trimming left V 5 bases short and J 10 bases short, with 9 bases between. In nucleotides, the CDR3 is TGCGCCAGCAGCAGGGGGTACGAGCAGTTCTTC. Its translation: CASSRGYEQFF.

This clone has only a few counts. The chain uses TRBV25-1 and TRBJ2-7; D gene uncertain. Trimming removed 4 bases at V and 3 bases at J, with 13 bases between. CDR3 length equals 14 residues. The germline gives CDR1 MGHDK, CDR2 SYGVNS. This CDR3 reads CASSGPLPYYEQYF. The CDR3 nucleotides read TGTGCCAGCAGTGGGCCTCTCCCGTACTACGAGCAGTACTTC.

CDR3 protein: CASSSTGERYGYTF. CDR3 sequence (DNA): TGTGCCAGCAGCTCGACAGGGGAGAGGTATGGCTACACCTTC. The genes are TRBV5-5 and TRBJ1-2, with TRBD1 identical over 8 bases. This CDR3 region has 14 residues. The junction had 6 bases not matched to a gene; V was cut back by 3 bases and J by 5 bases. Germline V gene sequence: CDR1 SGHKS, CDR2 YYEKEE (reference sequence). The full variable domain, completed using reference TRBV5-5 and TRBJ1-2, is DAGVTQSPTHLIKTRGQQVTLRCSPISGHKSVSWYQQVLGQGPQFIFQYYEKEERGRGNFPDRFSARQFPNYSSELNVNALLLGDSALYLCASSSTGERYGYTFGSGTRLTVV.

This clone was recorded only once. The chain recombines TRBV30 with TRBJ2-5, with a tentative D call TRBD2 (6 bases). The end of the DNA aligns better with TRBJ2-7, so the J call may be wrong. Per germline, CDR1 GTSNPN and CDR2 SVGIG (reference sequence). The CDR3 sequence is 13 residues long. The CDR3 DNA is TGTGCCACCCGGAGAGTAGCGGCCCCCGAGCAGTACTTC. Protein sequence: CATRRVAAPEQYF.

V gene TRBV5-1 combines with J gene TRBJ1-1, with unresolved D. Trimming removed 4 bases at V and 4 bases at J, with 14 bases between. Germline V gene data show CDR1 as SGHRS and CDR2 as YFSETQ. This CDR3 contains 14 residues. CDR3 nucleotides: TGCGCCAGCAGCATCGGGGTTCGGCCCACTGAAGCTTTCTTT. Protein sequence: CASSIGVRPTEAFF.

The CDR3 loop is CASRSVAGGYDEQYF. The CDR3 nucleotides are TGTGCCAGCAGAAGCGTAGCGGGAGGTTACGACGAGCAGTACTTC. J is TRBJ2-7 and V is TRBV28; 10 bases match TRBD2. The CDR3 sequence is 15 residues long. CDR1 is MDHEN and CDR2 is SYDVKM in the germline V gene. J gave up 5 bases and V 6 bases, and 10 bases lay outside the gene matches.

This clone occurred once. No conserved phenylalanine or tryptophan ends this CDR3, so it is likely a read error. V gene TRBV30 combines with J gene TRBJ1-6; TRBD1 matches 9 bases. The germline V gene encodes CDR1 GTSNPN and CDR2 SVGIG (reference sequence). Unmatched junction bases numbered 2, after V lost 5 bases and J lost 0 bases. CDR3 length: 15 residues. As DNA, the CDR3 is TGTGCCTGGGACAGGGGGAGCTCCTATAATTCACCCCTCCACCTT. As protein: CAWDRGSSYNSPLHL.

This clone has a single count. This same CDR3 is encoded by further DNA sequences in the sample. This chain uses TRBV19 with TRBJ1-2; 9 nucleotides align to TRBD1. CDR1 and CDR2 from the germline V gene are LNHDA and SQIVND (reference sequence). V dropped 5 bases and J dropped 5; count of bases not matched to a gene: 6. The length of the CDR3 is 14 residues. CDR3: CASSLRDRVYGYTF. CDR3 nucleotide sequence: TGTGCCAGTAGTTTGAGGGACAGGGTATATGGCTACACCTTC.

The chain uses TRBV18 and TRBJ2-7; the D gene is possibly TRBD1 (6 bases). From germline, CDR1 is KGHSH and CDR2 LQKENI. The V end was cut by 6 bases, the J end by 3 bases, with 15 bases between. This CDR3 has 14 amino acids. The CDR3 protein is CASSRGSQGYEQYF. The CDR3 coding sequence is TGTGCCAGCTCCCGAGGGTCACAGGGCTACGAGCAGTACTTC.

The chain employs TRBV15 and TRBJ2-7, with a tentative D call TRBD1 (6 bases). Trimming removed 3 bases from V and 3 bases from J, with 9 bases in between. Germline assignment: CDR1 LNHNV and CDR2 YYDKDF (reference sequence). This CDR3 is built from 13 residues. The CDR3 bases are TGTGCCACCAGCAGGGAACAGGGCTACGAGCAGTACTTC. Protein product: CATSREQGYEQYF.

The chain employs TRBV2 and TRBJ2-2, with TRBD1 matching 9 bases. CDR1 SNHLY and CDR2 FYNNEI come from the germline V gene. V lost 6 bases to trimming and J lost 4 bases; unmatched junction nucleotides: 9. The length of the CDR3 is 16 residues. CDR3 loop: CASSRRTGVSTGELFF. In DNA, the CDR3 is TGTGCCAGCAGCCGCCGGACAGGGGTCAGCACCGGGGAGCTGTTTTTT.

This chain uses TRBV11-2 with TRBJ2-7; TRBD2 might be the D (6 bases). Germline CDR1 reads SGHAT; CDR2 reads FQNNGV. The V end was cut by 1 base, the J end by 0 bases, with 7 bases between. The CDR3 sequence is 14 residues long. The CDR3 bases are TGTGCCAGCAGCTTAGCGGGAGCCTCCTACGAGCAGTACTTC. Translation: CASSLAGASYEQYF.

The rearrangement joins TRBV5-1 to TRBJ2-3, with TRBD2 identical over 10 bases. The CDR3 has 14 residues. V shed 1 base, J shed 6 bases, and the junction held 2 bases outside the gene matches. Germline CDR1 and CDR2: SGHRS and YFSETQ. CDR3 nucleotides: TGCGCCAGCAGCTTGCAGCGGGAGGGTGATACGCAGTATTTT. Amino acid sequence: CASSLQREGDTQYF.

The V call is TRBV11-2, the J call TRBJ2-5, with D possibly matching TRBD2 (6 bases). Germline CDR1 SGHAT, CDR2 FQNNGV. V was shortened by 3 bases and J by 0 bases, with 8 bases between the two germline ends. The CDR3 contains 14 residues. The CDR3 reads CASSFRDYQETQYF. The DNA of the CDR3 is TGTGCCAGCAGCTTCCGGGACTACCAAGAGACCCAGTACTTC.

This clone has just one count. This chain uses TRBV28 with TRBJ2-1; 9 bases are shared with TRBD2. V was pared by 7 bases and J by 1 base, with 8 bases of the junction left unmatched. Germline V gene lookup returns CDR1 MDHEN and CDR2 SYDVKM. The CDR3 is 16 residues long. CDR3 protein: CASTPPSGRSYNEQFF. For the CDR3, the DNA is TGTGCCAGCACTCCCCCCAGCGGGAGGTCCTACAATGAGCAGTTCTTC. Based on the CDR3 plus reference TRBV28 and TRBJ2-1, the full variable domain is DVKVTQSSRYLVKRTGEKVFLECVQDMDHENMFWYRQDPGLGLRLIYFSYDVKMKEKGDIPEGYSVSREKKERFSLILESASTNQTSMYLCASTPPSGRSYNEQFFGPGTRLTVL.

The chain recombines TRBV19 with TRBJ2-1, with 8 bases lining up with TRBD2. This CDR3 is 16 amino acids long. Per the germline V gene, CDR1 is LNHDA and CDR2 is SQIVND (reference sequence). Unmatched junction bases numbered 16, after V lost 1 base and J lost 14 bases. CDR3 sequence: CASSIGLSSPGTSKFF. CDR3 in DNA: TGTGCCAGTAGTATAGGCCTTTCAAGTCCCGGGACTAGTAAGTTCTTC.

This chain connects TRBV5-1 to TRBJ2-7, with TRBD1 matching 9 bases. Per the germline V gene, CDR1 is SGHRS and CDR2 is YFSETQ. The CDR3 runs 14 residues. The ends lost 0 bases at V and 7 bases at J; junction bases unmatched: 5. The CDR3 here is CASSLGGQGAEQYF. CDR3 in DNA: TGCGCCAGCAGCTTGGGGGGACAGGGTGCGGAGCAGTACTTC.